The rows below give T cell receptor beta chains drawn from one sample of a study of blood T cell repertoires in COVID-19. TCRdb's copy holds only in-frame clones and misses some; the assay was immunoSEQ multiplex PCR. The repertoire holds tens of thousands of clones, with roughly 80% as singletons. Sequencing was performed on peripheral blood. The receptors derive from a man aged 65 to 85 with acute or convalescent COVID-19. Each CDR3 is given with its conserved first and last residue. The D gene is left open where the match is weak. Clone size, where shown, is once, few, many, or a class for clones that have expanded.

J	V	D	size	DNA	CDR3
TRBJ1-5	TRBV6-4	NA	NA	TGTGCCAGCAGTGACAGGGGAGACAGGAAATATAGCAATCAGCCCCAGCATTTT	CASSDRGDRKYSNQPQHF
TRBJ1-6	TRBV4-2	NA	NA	TGTGCCAGCAGCCAAGCATCCACACAATTGTATTCACCCCTCCACTTT	CASSQASTQLYSPLHF
TRBJ2-7	TRBV5-1	NA	NA	TGCGCCAGCAGCCCAGGACAGTCCTACGAGCAGTACTTC	CASSPGQSYEQYF
TRBJ2-7	TRBV28	TRBD1	NA	TGTGCCAGCAGTTCGCTGACAGGGGTGAACTACGAGCAGTACTTC	CASSSLTGVNYEQYF
TRBJ2-7	TRBV4-1	TRBD1	NA	TGCGCCAGCAGCCTTACGCTCGGGACAGGGCCCGCCTACGAGCAGTACTTC	CASSLTLGTGPAYEQYF
TRBJ1-6	TRBV5-1	TRBD1	NA	TGCGCCAGCAGCATCCGGGACAGGGATAATTCACCCCTCCACTTT	CASSIRDRDNSPLHF
TRBJ1-5	TRBV4-2	NA	few	TGTGCCAGCAGCCAAGGCCAGGCGGGGGGTCAGCCCCAGCATTTT	CASSQGQAGGQPQHF
TRBJ2-1	TRBV24-1	NA	NA	TGTGCCACCAGTGATTCGGGCAGGGTTAATGAGCAGTTCTTC	CATSDSGRVNEQFF
TRBJ2-2	TRBV7-8	NA	few	TGTGCCAGCAGCTTCCTAGCGCAAAACACCGGGGAGCTGTTTTTT	CASSFLAQNTGELFF
TRBJ2-7	TRBV5-1	NA	NA	TGCGCCAGCAGCTGGGGAACAGGGAGCGAGCAGTACTTC	CASSWGTGSEQYF
TRBJ1-6	TRBV9	NA	NA	TGTGCCAGCAGCGTAGGACCCGACAGAAGTATTAATTCACCCCTCCACTTT	CASSVGPDRSINSPLHF
TRBJ1-6	TRBV2	TRBD1	NA	TGTGCCAGCAGTGAAACAGGGGCCGGCTATTCACCCCTCCACTTT	CASSETGAGYSPLHF
TRBJ2-2	TRBV5-5	TRBD2	NA	TGTGCCAGCAGCTTGTGGCGGGGGGGCCGGACCGGGGAGCTGTTTTTT	CASSLWRGGRTGELFF
TRBJ2-7	TRBV4-1	NA	NA	TGCGCCAGCAGCCCCCCGATTCACACGAACTCCTACGAGCAGTACTTC	CASSPPIHTNSYEQYF
TRBJ1-5	TRBV15	TRBD1	NA	TGTGCCACCAGCAGCGGGGACAGCGGTCGAAATCAGCCCCAGCATTTT	CATSSGDSGRNQPQHF
TRBJ1-6	TRBV5-1	NA	NA	TGCGCCACCGGGAGGGACAAGAATTCACCCCTCCACTTT	CATGRDKNSPLHF
TRBJ2-5	TRBV12-5	NA	NA	TGTGCTAGTGGTTTGTCAGCAGGGGACCAAGAGACCCAGTACTTC	CASGLSAGDQETQYF
TRBJ1-2	TRBV7-2	NA	NA	TGTGCCAGCAGCCCAGGGCCCTATGGCTACACCTTC	CASSPGPYGYTF
TRBJ2-7	TRBV6-5	TRBD1	NA	TGTGCCAGCAGTTACTCGGCGACAGGGACCTACGAGCAGTACTTC	CASSYSATGTYEQYF
TRBJ1-5	TRBV6-6	NA	few	TGTGCCAGCAGTTACTCAGCCTTCAATCAGCCCCAGCATTTT	CASSYSAFNQPQHF
TRBJ1-5	TRBV23-1	NA	NA	TGCGCCAGCAGTCAATGGATAACAGGTAATCAGCCCCAGCATTTT	CASSQWITGNQPQHF
TRBJ1-2	TRBV5-5	TRBD1	few	TGTGCCAGCAGCCCGTACGGGACAGGGAGTTTTGGCTACACCTTC	CASSPYGTGSFGYTF
TRBJ2-2	TRBV4-1	NA	NA	TGCGCCAGCAGCCAAGGGTGGGGCGAGACCGGGGAGCTGTTTTTT	CASSQGWGETGELFF